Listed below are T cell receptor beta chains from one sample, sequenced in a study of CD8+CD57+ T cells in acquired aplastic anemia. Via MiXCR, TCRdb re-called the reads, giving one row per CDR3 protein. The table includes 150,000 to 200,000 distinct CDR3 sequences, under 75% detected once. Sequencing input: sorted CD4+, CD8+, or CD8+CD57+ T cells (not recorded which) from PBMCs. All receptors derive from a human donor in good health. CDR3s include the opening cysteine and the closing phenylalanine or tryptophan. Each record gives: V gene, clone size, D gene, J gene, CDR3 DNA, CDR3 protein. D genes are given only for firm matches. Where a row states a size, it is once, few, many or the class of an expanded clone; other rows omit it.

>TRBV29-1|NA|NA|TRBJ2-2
TGCAGCGTTGTGGCCATCGGGGAGCTGTTTTTT
CSVVAIGELFF
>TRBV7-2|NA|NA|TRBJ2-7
TGTGCCAGCAGCTTAAGTTACAGCCCCTACGAGCAGTACTTC
CASSLSYSPYEQYF
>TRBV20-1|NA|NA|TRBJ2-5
TGCAGTGCTAGGCCTATGGGGGGCAAAGAGACCCAGTACTTC
CSARPMGGKETQYF
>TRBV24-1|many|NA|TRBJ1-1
TGTGCCACCAGTTCAGGGGAGAACACTGAAGCTTTCTTT
CATSSGENTEAFF
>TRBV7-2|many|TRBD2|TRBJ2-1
TGTGCCAGCGATCCCGGGAGGGCCGATGACAATGAGCAGTTCTTC
CASDPGRADDNEQFF
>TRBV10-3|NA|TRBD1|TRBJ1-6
TGTGCCATCAGGGGGACAGGGGGCACGAATTCACCCCTCCGCTTT
CAIRGTGGTNSPLRF
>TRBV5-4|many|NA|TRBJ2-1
TGTGCCAGCAGGTTAGCGGATAGCTCCTACAATGAGCAGTTCTTC
CASRLADSSYNEQFF
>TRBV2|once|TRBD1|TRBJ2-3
TGTGCCAGCAGTATTCCGGGACAGACCACAGATACGCAGTATTTT
CASSIPGQTTDTQYF
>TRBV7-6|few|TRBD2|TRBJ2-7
TGTGCCAGCAGCTTAGCGCCTAGCGGCTACTACGAGCAGTACTTC
CASSLAPSGYYEQYF
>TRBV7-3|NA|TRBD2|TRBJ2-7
TGTGCCAGCAGCCCGGGACTAGCGGGGTCGGGCTACGAGCAGTACTTC
CASSPGLAGSGYEQYF
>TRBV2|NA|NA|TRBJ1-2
TGTGCCAGCAGTGAATCTTTGGGGGGGTTAGACTATGGCTACACCTTC
CASSESLGGLDYGYTF
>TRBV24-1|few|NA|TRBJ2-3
TGTGCCACCAGTGATCAAGGGGCGCAAGACACAGATACGCAGTATTTT
CATSDQGAQDTDTQYF